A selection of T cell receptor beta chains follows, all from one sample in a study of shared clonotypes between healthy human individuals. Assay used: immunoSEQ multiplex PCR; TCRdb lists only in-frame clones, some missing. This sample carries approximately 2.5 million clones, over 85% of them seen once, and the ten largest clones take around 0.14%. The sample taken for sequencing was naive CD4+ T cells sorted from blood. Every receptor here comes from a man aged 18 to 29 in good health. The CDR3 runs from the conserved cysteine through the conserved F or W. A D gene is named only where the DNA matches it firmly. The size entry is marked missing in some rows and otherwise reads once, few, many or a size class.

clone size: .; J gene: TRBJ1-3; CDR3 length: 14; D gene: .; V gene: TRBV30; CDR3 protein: CAQTGPLSGNTIYF; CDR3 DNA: TGTGCGCAGACGGGACCCCTCTCTGGAAACACCATATATTTT
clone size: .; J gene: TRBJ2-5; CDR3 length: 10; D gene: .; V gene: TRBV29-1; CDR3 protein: CSVQQETQYF; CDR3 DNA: TGCAGCGTTCAACAAGAGACCCAGTACTTC
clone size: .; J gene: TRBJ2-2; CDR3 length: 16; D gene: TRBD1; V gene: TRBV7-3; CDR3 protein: CASSSGTGKRTGELFF; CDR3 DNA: TGTGCCAGCAGCTCAGGGACAGGGAAGAGGACCGGGGAGCTGTTTTTT
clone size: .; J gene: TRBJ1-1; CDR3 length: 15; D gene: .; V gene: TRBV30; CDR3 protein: CAWTKIFGGLSEAFF; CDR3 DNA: TGTGCCTGGACCAAAATCTTCGGGGGGCTGAGTGAAGCTTTCTTT
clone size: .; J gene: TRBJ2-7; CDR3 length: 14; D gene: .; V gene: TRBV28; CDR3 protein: CASSFSKGSYEQYF; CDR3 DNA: TGTGCCAGCAGTTTTAGCAAGGGATCCTACGAGCAGTACTTC
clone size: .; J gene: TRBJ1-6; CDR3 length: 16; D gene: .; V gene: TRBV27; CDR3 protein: CASRPQGSSYNSPLHF; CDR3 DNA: TGTGCCAGCAGACCTCAGGGGAGCTCCTATAATTCACCCCTCCACTTT
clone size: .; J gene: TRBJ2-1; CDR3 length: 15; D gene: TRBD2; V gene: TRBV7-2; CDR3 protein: CASSSLAGVHNEQFF; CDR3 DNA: TGTGCCAGCAGCTCACTAGCGGGAGTCCACAATGAGCAGTTCTTC
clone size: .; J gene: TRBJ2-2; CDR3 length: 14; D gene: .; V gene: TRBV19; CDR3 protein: CASSPQNVPGELFF; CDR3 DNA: TGTGCCAGTAGTCCCCAAAACGTGCCCGGGGAGCTGTTTTTT
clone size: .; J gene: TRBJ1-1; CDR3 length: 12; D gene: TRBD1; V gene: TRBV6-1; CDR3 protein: CASSRDRGKAFF; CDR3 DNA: TGTGCCAGCAGTAGGGACAGGGGGAAAGCTTTCTTT
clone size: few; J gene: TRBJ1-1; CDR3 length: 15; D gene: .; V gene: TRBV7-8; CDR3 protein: CASRRRGGSDTEAFF; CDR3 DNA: TGTGCCAGCCGTAGAAGAGGTGGTTCGGACACTGAAGCTTTCTTT
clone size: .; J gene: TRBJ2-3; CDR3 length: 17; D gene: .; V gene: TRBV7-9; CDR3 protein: CASSLERGTGFTDTQYF; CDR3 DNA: TGTGCCAGCAGCTTAGAACGCGGGACGGGGTTCACAGATACGCAGTATTTT
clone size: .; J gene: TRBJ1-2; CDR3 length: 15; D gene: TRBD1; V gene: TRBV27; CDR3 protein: CASSPRDRANYGYTF; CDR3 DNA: TGTGCCAGCAGTCCTAGGGACAGAGCTAACTATGGCTACACCTTC
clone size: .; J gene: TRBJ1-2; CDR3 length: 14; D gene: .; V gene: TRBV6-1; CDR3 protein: CASSERGTNYGYTF; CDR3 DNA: TGTGCCAGCAGTGAGCGGGGGACTAACTATGGCTACACCTTC
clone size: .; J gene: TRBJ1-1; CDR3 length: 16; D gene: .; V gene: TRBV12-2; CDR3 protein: CASRPLRGQPNTEAFF; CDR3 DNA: TGTGCAAGTCGCCCCCTTCGGGGCCAGCCGAACACTGAAGCTTTCTTT
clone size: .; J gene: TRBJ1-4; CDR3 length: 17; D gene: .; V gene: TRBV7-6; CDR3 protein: CASSGRRREATNEKLFF; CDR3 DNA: TGTGCCAGCAGCGGCAGGCGGCGGGAAGCAACTAATGAAAAACTGTTTTTT
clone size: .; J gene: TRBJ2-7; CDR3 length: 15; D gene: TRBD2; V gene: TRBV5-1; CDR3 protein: CASSFLAGGSVEQYF; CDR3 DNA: TGCGCCAGCAGCTTCCTAGCGGGGGGCTCGGTCGAGCAGTACTTC
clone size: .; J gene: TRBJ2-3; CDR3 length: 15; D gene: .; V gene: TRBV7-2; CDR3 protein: CASSFGRRGTDTQYF; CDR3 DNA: TGTGCCAGCAGCTTCGGGAGACGGGGCACAGATACGCAGTATTTT
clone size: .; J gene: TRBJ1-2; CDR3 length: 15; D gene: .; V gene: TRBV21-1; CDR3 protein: CASSSRDREDYGYTF; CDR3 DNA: TGTGCCAGCAGCTCCCGGGACAGGGAGGACTATGGCTACACCTTC
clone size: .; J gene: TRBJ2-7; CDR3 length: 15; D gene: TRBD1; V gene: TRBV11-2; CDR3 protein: CASSSPQQGAYEQYF; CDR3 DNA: TGTGCCAGCAGCTCTCCGCAACAGGGGGCCTACGAGCAGTACTTC
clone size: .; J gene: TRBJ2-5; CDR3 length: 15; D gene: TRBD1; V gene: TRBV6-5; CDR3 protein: CASSPDRGRGETQYF; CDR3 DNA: TGTGCCAGCAGCCCAGACAGGGGGAGGGGAGAGACCCAGTACTTC
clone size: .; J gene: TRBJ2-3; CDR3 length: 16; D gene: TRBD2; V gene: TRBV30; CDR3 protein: CAWARSTSVSTDTQYF; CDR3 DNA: TGTGCCTGGGCGCGCTCGACTAGCGTCAGCACAGATACGCAGTATTTT
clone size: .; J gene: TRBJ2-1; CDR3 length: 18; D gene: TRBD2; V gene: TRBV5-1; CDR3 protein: CASSPNPRTSGGSNEQFF; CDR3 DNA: TGCGCCAGCAGCCCGAACCCTCGGACTAGCGGGGGGTCCAATGAGCAGTTCTTC
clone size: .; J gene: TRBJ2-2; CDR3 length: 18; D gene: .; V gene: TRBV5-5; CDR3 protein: CASSPGEGRVANTGELFF; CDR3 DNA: TGTGCCAGCAGCCCCGGTGAGGGACGGGTCGCGAACACCGGGGAGCTGTTTTTT
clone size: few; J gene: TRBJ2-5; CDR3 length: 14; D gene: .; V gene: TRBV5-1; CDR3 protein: CASSLGQGLETQYF; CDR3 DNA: TGCGCCAGCAGCTTGGGGCAGGGGTTGGAGACCCAGTACTTC
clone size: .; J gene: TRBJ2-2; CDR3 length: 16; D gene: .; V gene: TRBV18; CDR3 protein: CASSPPATGYSGELFF; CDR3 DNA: TGTGCCAGCTCACCACCGGCCACAGGGTATAGCGGGGAGCTGTTTTTT
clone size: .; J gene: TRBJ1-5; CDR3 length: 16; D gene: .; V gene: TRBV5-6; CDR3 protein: CASSRGSGRLNQPQHF; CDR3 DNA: TGTGCCAGCAGTCGGGGATCGGGACGGCTCAATCAGCCCCAGCATTTT
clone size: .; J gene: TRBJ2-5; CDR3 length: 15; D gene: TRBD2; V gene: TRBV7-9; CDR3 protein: CASSFGTSGQETQYF; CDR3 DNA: TGTGCCAGCAGCTTTGGGACTAGCGGGCAAGAGACCCAGTACTTC
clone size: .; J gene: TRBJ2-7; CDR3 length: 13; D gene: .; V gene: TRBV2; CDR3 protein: CASSRDKTYEQYF; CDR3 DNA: TGTGCCAGCAGTCGGGACAAGACCTACGAGCAGTACTTC
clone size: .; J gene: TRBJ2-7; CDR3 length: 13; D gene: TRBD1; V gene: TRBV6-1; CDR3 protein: CASLRTGGWEQYF; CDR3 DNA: TGTGCCAGCCTTCGGACAGGGGGCTGGGAGCAGTACTTC
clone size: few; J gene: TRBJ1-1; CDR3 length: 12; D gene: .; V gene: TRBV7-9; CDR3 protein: CASLKVNTEAFF; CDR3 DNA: TGTGCCAGCTTGAAGGTGAACACTGAAGCTTTCTTT
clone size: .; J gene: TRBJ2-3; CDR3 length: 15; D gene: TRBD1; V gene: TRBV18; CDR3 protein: CASSPPGQATDTQYF; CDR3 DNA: TGTGCCAGCTCACCCCCGGGACAGGCCACAGATACGCAGTATTTT
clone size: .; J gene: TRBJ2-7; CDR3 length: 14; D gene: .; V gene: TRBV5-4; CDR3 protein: CASSLGGPSYEQYF; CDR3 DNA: TGTGCCAGCAGTTTAGGGGGGCCCTCCTACGAGCAGTACTTC
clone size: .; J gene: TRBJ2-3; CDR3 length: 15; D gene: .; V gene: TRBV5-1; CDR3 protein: CASSVQDGTPDTQYF; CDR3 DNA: TGCGCCAGCAGCGTGCAGGACGGGACGCCAGATACGCAGTATTTT
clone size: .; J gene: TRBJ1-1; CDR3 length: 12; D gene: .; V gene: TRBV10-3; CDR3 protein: CAISEGISEAFF; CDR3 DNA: TGTGCCATCAGTGAAGGCATCTCTGAAGCTTTCTTT
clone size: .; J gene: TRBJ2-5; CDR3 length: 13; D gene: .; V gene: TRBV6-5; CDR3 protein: CASREVLLETQYF; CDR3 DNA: TGTGCCAGCAGGGAAGTTCTATTGGAGACCCAGTACTTC
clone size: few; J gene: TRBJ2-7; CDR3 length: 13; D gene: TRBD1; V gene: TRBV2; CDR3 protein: CASSVGQSYEQYF; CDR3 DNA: TGTGCCAGCAGTGTGGGACAGTCCTACGAGCAGTACTTC
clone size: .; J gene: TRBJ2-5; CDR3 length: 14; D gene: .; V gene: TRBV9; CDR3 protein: CASSPRPWGLTQYF; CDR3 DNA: TGTGCCAGCAGCCCCCGCCCGTGGGGGTTAACCCAGTACTTC
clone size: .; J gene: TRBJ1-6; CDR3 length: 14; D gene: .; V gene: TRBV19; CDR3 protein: CASSIDRGDSPLHF; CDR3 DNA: TGTGCCAGTAGTATAGACAGGGGAGATTCACCCCTCCACTTT
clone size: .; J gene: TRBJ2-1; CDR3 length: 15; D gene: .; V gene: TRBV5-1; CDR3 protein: CASSAPDNSYNEQFF; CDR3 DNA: TGCGCCAGCAGCGCCCCTGACAACTCCTACAATGAGCAGTTCTTC
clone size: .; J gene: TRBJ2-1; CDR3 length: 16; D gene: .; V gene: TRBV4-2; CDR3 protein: CASSPIQGSAGDEQFF; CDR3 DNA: TGTGCCAGCAGCCCAATTCAAGGGTCAGCCGGCGATGAGCAGTTCTTC
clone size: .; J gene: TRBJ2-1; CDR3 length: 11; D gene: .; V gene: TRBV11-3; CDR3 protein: CASSLDNEQFF; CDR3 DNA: TGTGCCAGCAGCTTAGACAATGAGCAGTTCTTC
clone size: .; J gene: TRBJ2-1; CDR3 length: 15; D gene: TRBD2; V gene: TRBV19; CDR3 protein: CASSMGAGGPNEQFF; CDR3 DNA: TGTGCCAGTAGTATGGGAGCGGGAGGGCCCAATGAGCAGTTCTTC
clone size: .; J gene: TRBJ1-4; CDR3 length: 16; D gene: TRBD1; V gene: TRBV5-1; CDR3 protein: CASSLDLGGTGEKLFF; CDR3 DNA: TGCGCCAGCAGCTTGGACCTAGGGGGGACAGGAGAAAAACTGTTTTTT
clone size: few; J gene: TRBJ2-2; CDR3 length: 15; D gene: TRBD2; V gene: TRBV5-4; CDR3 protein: CASSLAGGNTGELFF; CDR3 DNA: TGTGCCAGCAGCTTGGCGGGGGGGAACACCGGGGAGCTGTTTTTT
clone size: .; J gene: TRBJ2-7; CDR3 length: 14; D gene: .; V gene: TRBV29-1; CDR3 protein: CSVSEAGDSYEQYF; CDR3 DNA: TGCAGCGTTAGCGAGGCAGGCGACTCCTACGAGCAGTACTTC
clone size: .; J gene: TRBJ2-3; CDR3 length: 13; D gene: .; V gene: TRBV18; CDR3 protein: CASSPPGTPTQYF; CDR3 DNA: TGTGCCAGCTCACCACCTGGAACCCCCACGCAGTATTTT
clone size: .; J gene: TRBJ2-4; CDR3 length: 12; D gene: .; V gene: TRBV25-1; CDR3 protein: CASSAGENIQYF; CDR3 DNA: TGTGCCAGCAGTGCAGGAGAAAACATTCAGTACTTC
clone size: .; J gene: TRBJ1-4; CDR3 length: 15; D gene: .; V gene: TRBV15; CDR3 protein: CATSRAIATNEKLFF; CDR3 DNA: TGTGCCACCAGCAGAGCCATTGCAACTAATGAAAAACTGTTTTTT
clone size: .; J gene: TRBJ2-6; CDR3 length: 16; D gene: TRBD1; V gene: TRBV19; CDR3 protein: CASSPRDRAGANVLTF; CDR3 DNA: TGTGCCAGTAGTCCCCGGGACAGGGCTGGGGCCAACGTCCTGACTTTC